Below, one TCR beta chain is given with its context. This entry comes from a study of T cells after yellow fever vaccination. General study points: High-abundance clonotypes from the bulk population could contaminate FACS-sorted repertoires.

TCR cDNA, made by 5'RACE template switching, carried an added universal primer site and UMIs. TCRdb reprocessed the 5' RACE reads via MiXCR and lists one record per CDR3 protein. The table has approximately 90,000 distinct CDR3 sequences, roughly 14% seen once; the top ten hold under 30%. CDR3 length: 13 amino acids. Trimming took 2 bases from V and 3 from J, leaving 7 bases between them. Germline lookup yields CDR1 SQVTM and CDR2 ANQGSEA. The sequencing here drew on CD8+ T cells not binding an NS4B(214-222) dextramer, sorted from PBMCs, taken roughly 20 days after the first yellow fever vaccination. This receptor was taken from a man younger than 35 who received the YFV17D yellow fever vaccine. This chain joins TRBV29-1 and TRBJ2-2, with D uncertain. CDR3 loop: CSVESAYTGELFF. In nucleotides, the CDR3 is TGCAGCGTTGAATCAGCATACACCGGGGAGCTGTTTTTT.